One sample yielded the 27 T cell receptor beta chains listed below, sequenced in a study of tumor and adjacent non-tumor tissue in lung cancer. The template was RNA from unsorted bulk tissue. Three rounds of nested PCR, following a modified ARM-PCR protocol, produced the TCRbeta library. TCRdb reprocessed the multiplex PCR reads via MiXCR and lists one record per CDR3 protein. Of under 250,000 distinct CDR3 sequences in the sample, around 71% were seen once. Sequencing used lung tumor tissue. These receptors originate from a man aged 55 to 70 with non-small cell lung cancer.

Regarding this clonotype: A single base separates this from a much larger clone, so it may be a read error. CDR3 region: CSAVGPATEEAFF. The CDR3 bases are TGCAGTGCCGTTGGACCCGCAACTGAGGAAGCTTTCTTT. This rearrangement joins TRBV20-1 to TRBJ1-1; no reliable D call. The CDR3 extends over 13 amino acids. The V gene's germline CDR1 is DFQATT and CDR2 SNEGSKA (reference sequence). Trimming cost V 6 bases and J 8 bases, with 19 bases left between them.

Remarks on this clonotype: A read error may be the cause here, since a much bigger clone is one base away. V is TRBV5-1 and J is TRBJ2-1, with 7 bases fitting TRBD1. With V trimmed by 8 bases and J by 9 bases, 11 bases remained unmatched. Germline V gene sequence: CDR1 SGHRS, CDR2 YFSETQ. The CDR3 sequence is 13 residues long. DNA of the CDR3: TGCGCCAGGATGGCAGGGGGTAGGGGTGAGCAGTTCTTC. Its translation is CARMAGGRGEQFF.

This clonotype turned up a few times. The chain has TRBV5-1 and TRBJ2-2; D tentatively fits TRBD1 or TRBD2 (5 bases each). The CDR3 is 14 amino acids. V was pared by 0 bases and J by 7 bases, with 10 bases between. CDR1 and CDR2 from the germline V gene are SGHRS and YFSETQ. The CDR3 bases are TGCGCCAGCAGCTTGGGGGACCCTGGCGGGGAGCTGTTTTTT. This sequence encodes CASSLGDPGGELFF.

This clonotype is medium-sized (0.01 to 0.1%) within its sample. This rearrangement joins TRBV11-2 to TRBJ1-4, with D unclear. CDR1 and CDR2 (germline): SGHAT, FQNNGV. V lost 0 bases and J 4 bases, leaving 9 bases between the germline ends. The CDR3 spans 15 residues. The CDR3 sequence is CASSLDGKRNEKLFF. The CDR3 DNA reads as TGTGCCAGCAGCTTAGATGGGAAGCGTAATGAAAAACTGTTTTTT.

This clonotype was recorded only once. One end of the junction is discordant with germline, which a read error may explain. This chain connects TRBV6-5 to TRBJ1-2; D unclear. The germline V gene encodes CDR1 MNHEY and CDR2 SVGAGI. This CDR3 has 13 residues. The CDR3 DNA follows: TGTGTCAGCAGCCGGATAGAGGGTAGCGACTACACCTTC. Encoded protein: CVSSRIEGSDYTF.

This clonotype was seen many times. The chain uses TRBV11-3 and TRBJ1-1; no clear D gene. The CDR3 sequence is 14 residues long. V lost 5 bases to trimming and J lost 2 bases, with 12 bases between them. Per the germline V gene, CDR1 is SGHNT and CDR2 is YENEEA. The CDR3 reads CASSRSEDNTEAFF. The CDR3 DNA sequence: TGTGCCAGCAGCCGCAGTGAAGACAACACTGAAGCTTTCTTT. The variable domain in full, with the rest retrieved from reference TRBV11-3 and TRBJ1-1, is EAGVVQSPRYKIIEKKQPVAFWCNPISGHNTLYWYLQNLGQGPELLIRYENEEAVDDSQLPKDRFSAERLKGVDSTLKIQPAELGDSAVYLCASSRSEDNTEAFFGQGTRLTVV.

With respect to this clonotype: This is likely a read error, given that the CDR3 carries no conserved phenylalanine or tryptophan at its end. V and J are TRBV6-5 and TRBJ2-5, with D perhaps assigned TRBD1 or TRBD2 (5 bases each). V was shortened by 8 bases and J by 9 bases, with 22 bases between the two germline ends. CDR1 MNHEY and CDR2 SVGAGI come from the germline V gene. The CDR3 sequence is 14 residues long. The CDR3 sequence is CASGDTGTAWAQYI. The CDR3 DNA sequence: TGTGCCAGCGGTGATACCGGGACCGCGTGGGCCCAGTACATC.

Regarding this clonotype: Sequence at one end of the junction differs from germline and may be a read error. The J gene is TRBJ1-2, the V gene TRBV6-6; TRBD1 aligns across 7 bases. CDR1 MNHNY and CDR2 SVGAGI come from the germline V gene (reference sequence). This CDR3 is 15 amino acids long. The CDR3 region is CASSYKTGHNYGYTF. In DNA, the CDR3 is TGTGCCAGCAGTTACAAGACAGGGCACAACTATGGCTACACGTTC.

This clonotype was counted many times. The rearrangement joins TRBV5-4 to TRBJ2-5; 8 bases align to TRBD2. The germline V gene has CDR1 SGHNT and CDR2 YYREEE (reference sequence). The length of the CDR3 is 14 residues. Germline trimming cut 4 bases from V and 5 bases from J; bases unmatched to any gene: 7. The CDR3 nucleotides are TGTGCCAGCAGCCTCCGGGGGGGGATGGAGACCCAGTACTTC. Amino acids: CASSLRGGMETQYF.

The CDR3 sequence is CSARVQLKMTSGSLNTGELFF. The CDR3 nucleotides are TGCAGTGCTAGAGTTCAGTTAAAGATGACTAGCGGGAGCTTGAACACCGGGGAGCTGTTTTTT. The rearrangement links TRBV20-1 to TRBJ2-2; 12 bases align to TRBD2. Germline CDR1 and CDR2: DFQATT and SNEGSKA (reference sequence). This CDR3 is built from 21 residues. V dropped 1 base and J dropped 1; count of bases not matched to a gene: 16.

Of note for this clonotype: A read error may account for a junction end that differs from germline. This chain joins TRBV20-1 and TRBJ1-4, with D possibly TRBD1 on 5 matching bases. Germline V lookup: CDR1 DFQATT, CDR2 SNEGSKA (reference sequence). This CDR3 contains 14 residues. The CDR3 region has the DNA TGCAGTGCTAGTGGGGGTCGGAGTAATCAAAAACTGTTTTTT. It yields the protein CSASGGRSNQKLFF.

This clonotype appeared once. Given the absence of the conserved phenylalanine or tryptophan at the CDR3 end, a read error is likely. The V gene is TRBV12-3 or TRBV12-4, the J gene TRBJ2-2; 7 bases fit TRBD1. The CDR3 loop spans 16 amino acids. V trimming: 5 bases; J trimming: 0 bases; junction bases outside the gene matches: 6. In DNA form, the CDR3 reads TGTGCCAGCAGTGTGACAGGGCAATCGAACACCGGGGAGCTGTTTTTA. Amino acids: CASSVTGQSNTGELFL.

The count of this clonotype is one. A read error may be the cause here, since a much bigger clone is one base away. The CDR3 loop is CASSPQAGAEGKQYF. CDR3 coding DNA: TGTGCCAGCAGTCCCCAGGCAGGGGCTGAAGGGAAGCAGTATTTT. This rearrangement joins TRBV12-3 or TRBV12-4 to TRBJ2-3; D possibly corresponds to TRBD1 (6 bases). This CDR3 is built from 15 residues. Trimming pared 5 bases from V and 11 bases from J, leaving 23 bases between.

Turning to this clonotype: No conserved phenylalanine or tryptophan is present at the end of the CDR3, so a read error is the likely explanation. The rearrangement uses TRBV29-1 and TRBJ1-1; D gene ambiguous. The V and J ends lost 6 bases and 2 bases respectively, with 7 bases between them. This CDR3 has 11 residues. Germline V gene data show CDR1 as SQVTM and CDR2 as ANQGSEA. CDR3 protein: CSVGTNTEAFL. Here the CDR3 DNA reads TGCAGCGTCGGAACCAACACTGAAGCTTTCCTT.

This clonotype was observed many times. This rearrangement joins TRBV4-2 to TRBJ2-7, with D perhaps being TRBD1 or TRBD2 (6 bases each). There are 15 residues in the CDR3. Germline CDR1 is LGHNA and CDR2 is YNFKEQ. With 0 bases removed from V and 5 bases from J, the gap between germline ends came to 14 bases. DNA for the CDR3: TGTGCCAGCAGCCAAGAAGCGCAGGGGAGGCACGAGCAGTACTTC. Amino acid sequence: CASSQEAQGRHEQYF.

As concerns this clonotype: This CDR3 is missing its conserved last phenylalanine or tryptophan, likely due to a read error. The J gene is TRBJ2-3, the V gene TRBV11-2; D unresolved. The germline gives CDR1 SGHAT, CDR2 FQNNGV. V was shortened by 6 bases and J by 1 base, with 11 bases between the two germline ends. The CDR3 is 14 residues long. In nucleotides, the CDR3 is TGTGCCAGCAGTCCCCCTGAAGGCACAGATACGCAGTATTTG. Translated: CASSPPEGTDTQYL.

This clonotype was detected once. The final CDR3 position lacks the conserved phenylalanine or tryptophan, pointing to a likely read error. The CDR3 spells CSARLAGSNEQFL. The CDR3 DNA follows: TGCAGTGCTAGACTAGCTGGAAGTAATGAGCAGTTCCTC. This sequence joins TRBV20-1 and TRBJ2-1; weak D call: TRBD2 (5 bases). Germline V gene lookup returns CDR1 DFQATT and CDR2 SNEGSKA (reference sequence). This CDR3 is 13 amino acids long. V was pared by 2 bases and J by 7 bases, with 12 bases between.

In regard to this clonotype: A much bigger clone sits one base away, suggesting this may be a read error. The gene calls are TRBV20-1 and TRBJ2-3; D possibly corresponds to TRBD2 (5 bases). CDR3 length: 11 residues. Germline V gene lookup returns CDR1 DFQATT and CDR2 SNEGSKA (reference sequence). CDR3 sequence reads: CSRGSGDRQYF. CDR3 nucleotides: TGCAGTCGAGGGTCCGGAGATAGGCAGTATTTT.

This clonotype was picked up many times. The V gene is TRBV11-2, the J gene TRBJ2-1, with D maybe TRBD1 (5 bases). The germline V and J ends were trimmed by 6 bases and 0 bases, with 9 bases remaining between them. This CDR3 is built from 14 residues. Germline V gene data show CDR1 as SGHAT and CDR2 as FQNNGV. CDR3 nucleotide sequence: TGTGCCAGCAGGGGAAGGGGCTCCTACAATGAGCAGTTCTTC. Protein sequence: CASRGRGSYNEQFF.

This clonotype was detected ten times or more. The DNA of the CDR3 is TGCAGTGCTATAGGGGAAAATAGCAATCAGCCCCAGCATTTT. It encodes CSAIGENSNQPQHF. The chain couples TRBV20-1 to TRBJ1-5; the D gene is possibly TRBD1 (5 bases). CDR1 and CDR2 from the germline V gene are DFQATT and SNEGSKA (reference sequence). The CDR3 sequence is 14 residues long. V gave up 4 bases and J gave up 0 bases, with 10 bases separating them.

V usage is TRBV4-1 and J usage is TRBJ2-4; D is ambiguous. Germline loops: CDR1 MGHRA, CDR2 YSYEKL. This CDR3 contains 13 residues. Deletions cut 10 bases from V and 10 bases from J, with 20 bases between. The CDR3 region has the DNA TGCGCCAAGAGCCAAGATAGTAACACTATTCAGTACTTC. It specifies CAKSQDSNTIQYF.

This clonotype turned up a few times. The chain links TRBV20-1 to TRBJ2-7; D perhaps matches TRBD2 (6 bases). This CDR3 region has 16 residues. Germline V gene sequence: CDR1 DFQATT, CDR2 SNEGSKA (reference sequence). V shed 5 bases and J shed 3 bases, with 23 bases lying between them. The DNA of the CDR3 is TGCAGTGCTCCTGAGGTTTCAGGGACTGCCCGCTACGAGCAGTACTTC. It yields the protein CSAPEVSGTARYEQYF.

On this clonotype: As the CDR3 is not closed by the conserved phenylalanine or tryptophan, this likely results from a read error. The chain employs TRBV11-2 and TRBJ2-6; D is unclear. The CDR3 covers 14 residues. CDR1 is SGHAT and CDR2 is FQNNGV in the germline V gene. DNA for the CDR3: TGTGTCAGCAATCCTATCACTGGGGCCAACGTCCTGACTCTC. It codes for CVSNPITGANVLTL.

The V call is TRBV5-1, the J call TRBJ2-7; 10 nucleotides agree with TRBD1. The germline CDR1 and CDR2 sequences are SGHRS and YFSETQ. The CDR3 is 13 amino acids. V lost 4 bases and J lost 2; bases outside the gene matches: 0. CDR3 region: CASSGQGAYEQYF. CDR3 bases: TGCGCCAGCAGCGGACAGGGGGCCTACGAGCAGTACTTC.

Remarks on this clonotype: This could be a read error, since a much larger clone is one nucleotide away. The chain carries TRBV4-2 and TRBJ2-5; 7 bases are a match to TRBD2. Germline CDR1 LGHNA, CDR2 YNFKEQ. V was pared by 1 base and J by 3 bases, with 5 bases of the junction left unmatched. The length of the CDR3 is 15 residues. Here the CDR3 DNA reads TGTGCCAGCAGCCAAGTCCGGGGGGTGGAAGAGACCCAGTACTTC. Translation: CASSQVRGVEETQYF.

Concerning this clonotype itself: A read error may explain this, as a much larger clone is one base away. The chain employs TRBV29-1 and TRBJ2-7; 8 nucleotides match TRBD2. Germline V gene data show CDR1 as SQVTM and CDR2 as ANQGSEA. This CDR3 is built from 15 residues. The CDR3 spells CIVAGGPLVPYEQYF. In DNA form, the CDR3 reads TGCATCGTTGCGGGAGGCCCACTCGTCCCCTACGAGCAGTACTTC.

About this clonotype: Being one base from a much bigger clone, this may be a read error. The chain employs TRBV6-2 or TRBV6-3 and TRBJ2-1, with D perhaps TRBD2 (5 bases). The ends were cut back, 8 bases at V and 6 bases at J, with 17 bases in the middle. CDR1 and CDR2 (germline): MNHEY, SVGEGT. The CDR3 covers 14 residues. The CDR3 is CASGPLGGRNEQFF. The DNA of the CDR3 is TGTGCCAGCGGCCCCCTAGGAGGCCGCAATGAGCAGTTCTTC.